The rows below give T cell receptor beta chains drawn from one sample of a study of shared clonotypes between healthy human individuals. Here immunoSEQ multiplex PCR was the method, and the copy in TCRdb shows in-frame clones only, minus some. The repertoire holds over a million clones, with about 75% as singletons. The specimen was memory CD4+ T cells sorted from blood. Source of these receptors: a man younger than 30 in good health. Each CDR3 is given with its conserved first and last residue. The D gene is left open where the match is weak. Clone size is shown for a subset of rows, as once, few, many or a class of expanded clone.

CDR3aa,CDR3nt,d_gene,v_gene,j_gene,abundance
CSVEDQGLVTDTQYF,TGCAGCGTTGAAGATCAGGGGCTGGTCACAGATACGCAGTATTTT,NA,TRBV29-1,TRBJ2-3,NA
CASSLSGGITEAFF,TGCGCCAGCAGCTTGTCAGGGGGCATCACTGAAGCTTTCTTT,TRBD1,TRBV5-1,TRBJ1-1,NA
CASSPRKSPNNEQFF,TGTGCCAGCAGCCCTCGGAAATCCCCCAACAATGAGCAGTTCTTC,NA,TRBV5-6,TRBJ2-1,NA
CASSFGSYGYTF,TGTGCCAGCAGCTTCGGGAGCTATGGCTACACCTTC,NA,TRBV5-6,TRBJ1-2,NA
CASSRKSGGENTGELFF,TGTGCCAGCAGCCGTAAGAGCGGGGGCGAAAACACCGGGGAGCTGTTTTTT,TRBD2,TRBV7-3,TRBJ2-2,NA
CASSPPGLAGGLEQFF,TGTGCCAGCAGCCCTCCGGGACTAGCGGGAGGACTTGAGCAGTTCTTC,TRBD2,TRBV7-2,TRBJ2-1,NA
CASSPGQGATDTQYF,TGTGCCAGCAGCCCCGGACAGGGGGCCACAGATACGCAGTATTTT,TRBD1,TRBV9,TRBJ2-3,NA
CAISDQTLEPFF,TGTGCCATCAGTGACCAGACTTTAGAGCCGTTCTTC,NA,TRBV10-3,TRBJ2-1,NA
CASSLRGATNEKLFF,TGTGCCAGCAGCTTACGGGGAGCAACTAATGAAAAACTGTTTTTT,NA,TRBV7-2,TRBJ1-4,NA
CASSAQGAPNEKLFF,TGTGCCAGCAGTGCACAGGGGGCGCCTAATGAAAAACTGTTTTTT,TRBD1,TRBV2,TRBJ1-4,NA
CASSRAGASTGELFF,TGTGCCAGTAGCCGAGCGGGGGCTAGCACCGGGGAGCTGTTTTTT,TRBD2,TRBV19,TRBJ2-2,NA
CASSYGKAGSYEQYF,TGTGCCAGCAGTTACGGAAAGGCAGGCTCCTACGAGCAGTACTTC,NA,TRBV6-5,TRBJ2-7,NA
CASSGGGPSYNEQFF,TGTGCCAGCAGCGGAGGGGGGCCCTCCTACAATGAGCAGTTCTTC,NA,TRBV5-6,TRBJ2-1,few
CASSGSFGGIQYF,TGCGCCAGCAGTGGGTCCTTCGGGGGCATTCAGTACTTC,NA,TRBV10-1,TRBJ2-4,NA
CASSVGVRGLQFF,TGTGCCAGCAGTGTAGGAGTCAGGGGCCTCCAGTTCTTC,NA,TRBV2,TRBJ2-1,NA
CASSQDTGTYEQYF,TGCGCCAGCAGCCAAGATACGGGTACCTACGAGCAGTACTTC,NA,TRBV4-1,TRBJ2-7,NA
CSGGPQETQYF,TGCAGTGGGGGCCCCCAAGAGACCCAGTACTTC,NA,TRBV20-1,TRBJ2-5,NA
CSVLGLAGRTDTQYF,TGCAGCGTCCTGGGACTAGCGGGGAGAACAGATACGCAGTATTTT,TRBD2,TRBV29-1,TRBJ2-3,few
CASSSTSGGDIQYF,TGTGCCAGCAGCTCGACTAGCGGGGGTGACATTCAGTACTTC,TRBD2,TRBV5-6,TRBJ2-4,few
CASGLGRQNEKLFF,TGTGCTAGTGGTTTGGGGAGACAGAATGAAAAACTGTTTTTT,NA,TRBV12-5,TRBJ1-4,few
CSVTSGVGTSGPVYNEQFF,TGCAGCGTAACGAGCGGGGTCGGGACTAGCGGCCCAGTCTACAATGAGCAGTTCTTC,TRBD2,TRBV29-1,TRBJ2-1,once
CASSDSQGQETQYF,TGTGCCAGCAGTGATTCACAGGGCCAAGAGACCCAGTACTTC,NA,TRBV2,TRBJ2-5,NA
CASRGGSYDQETQYF,TGTGCCAGCAGAGGGGGGAGTTATGATCAAGAGACCCAGTACTTC,NA,TRBV2,TRBJ2-5,NA
CASSQSAGNTIYF,TGTGCCAGCAGTCAGTCTGCTGGAAACACCATATATTTT,NA,TRBV6-6,TRBJ1-3,NA
CASSWTSDEQFF,TGTGCCAGCTCATGGACTAGCGACGAGCAGTTCTTC,TRBD2,TRBV18,TRBJ2-1,NA
CASSRGTGDEKLFF,TGTGCCAGCTCACGCGGGACAGGGGATGAAAAACTGTTTTTT,TRBD1,TRBV18,TRBJ1-4,few
CASSRAQSYHF,TGTGCCAGCAGCCGTGCTCAAAGCTACCATTTT,NA,TRBV7-2,TRBJ2-3,NA
CASSLVPQGAREQYF,TGTGCCAGCAGCTTAGTCCCCCAGGGGGCAAGGGAGCAGTACTTC,TRBD1,TRBV7-9,TRBJ2-7,NA
CASSQSGGAKNIQYF,TGCGCCAGCAGTCAATCGGGAGGGGCCAAAAACATTCAGTACTTC,TRBD2,TRBV23-1,TRBJ2-4,NA
CASSRGQGNIAEAFF,TGTGCCAGCTCGCGTGGACAGGGAAACATCGCTGAAGCTTTCTTT,TRBD1,TRBV18,TRBJ1-1,NA
CASSRRGRGDTQYF,TGTGCCAGCAGCCGTAGGGGGCGGGGAGATACGCAGTATTTT,NA,TRBV5-6,TRBJ2-3,NA
CASLLEEREKGEQYF,TGTGCCAGCTTGCTTGAGGAGCGGGAGAAGGGCGAGCAGTACTTC,TRBD2,TRBV5-6,TRBJ2-7,NA
CASSLTPAHYEQYF,TGTGCCAGCAGCCTTACCCCAGCCCACTACGAGCAGTACTTC,NA,TRBV7-2,TRBJ2-7,NA
CASSQAYTDTQYF,TGCGCCAGCAGTCAGGCCTACACAGATACGCAGTATTTT,NA,TRBV23-1,TRBJ2-3,NA
CASSHGGALADTQYF,TGTGCCAGCAGCCACGGGGGGGCCCTTGCAGATACGCAGTATTTT,TRBD2,TRBV9,TRBJ2-3,NA
CASVDRANQPQHF,TGTGCCAGTGTGGACAGGGCGAATCAGCCCCAGCATTTT,TRBD1,TRBV19,TRBJ1-5,NA
CASSYDYEQYF,TGTGCCAGCAGTTACGACTACGAGCAGTACTTC,NA,TRBV6-1,TRBJ2-7,NA
CAIRKNRQGEETQYF,TGTGCCATCAGAAAAAACCGACAGGGGGAAGAGACCCAGTACTTC,TRBD1,TRBV10-3,TRBJ2-5,NA
CASVTGQGTNEQFF,TGTGCCTCGGTCACGGGACAGGGTACCAATGAGCAGTTCTTC,TRBD1,TRBV30,TRBJ2-1,NA
CASSENRKPNSPLHF,TGTGCCAGCAGTGAAAACCGAAAACCTAATTCACCCCTCCACTTT,NA,TRBV6-1,TRBJ1-6,NA
CASSEGQARSGANVLTF,TGTGCCAGCAGTGAAGGACAGGCCCGCTCTGGGGCCAACGTCCTGACTTTC,NA,TRBV2,TRBJ2-6,NA
CASSSTRTSTDTQYF,TGTGCCAGCAGCTCGACTAGGACTAGCACAGATACGCAGTATTTT,NA,TRBV7-2,TRBJ2-3,NA
CASSVLSGNNSPLHF,TGTGCCAGCAGCGTCCTCTCAGGGAATAATTCACCCCTCCACTTT,NA,TRBV5-6,TRBJ1-6,NA
CASSTPWGAYQPQHF,TGTGCCAGCAGTACCCCCTGGGGGGCTTATCAGCCCCAGCATTTT,NA,TRBV28,TRBJ1-5,NA
CAVGDRVEQYF,TGTGCCGTAGGGGACAGGGTCGAGCAGTACTTC,TRBD1,TRBV6-5,TRBJ2-7,once
CASSLRVDTEAFF,TGTGCCAGCAGTTTAAGGGTTGACACTGAAGCTTTCTTT,NA,TRBV28,TRBJ1-1,few
CASSLGQGEKLFF,TGCGCCAGCAGCTTGGGCCAGGGGGAAAAACTGTTTTTT,NA,TRBV5-1,TRBJ1-4,few
CASSVQGQGTDTQYF,TGCGCCAGCAGCGTCCAAGGACAGGGCACAGATACGCAGTATTTT,TRBD1,TRBV5-1,TRBJ2-3,NA
CASSLMREGETQYF,TGTGCCAGCAGCTTAATGCGGGAGGGGGAGACCCAGTACTTC,TRBD2,TRBV7-2,TRBJ2-5,NA
CASRSDLYSYNEQFF,TGTGCCAGCAGGTCTGACTTGTACTCCTACAATGAGCAGTTCTTC,NA,TRBV5-4,TRBJ2-1,NA
CASSLGVGAQYF,TGTGCCAGCAGCTTAGGAGTCGGGGCCCAGTACTTC,NA,TRBV7-2,TRBJ2-5,NA